These 31 T cell receptor beta chains share one sample of origin, sequenced in a study of identical twins. TCRdb re-analysed the 5' RACE reads in MiXCR, keeping a single row per CDR3 protein. The data show 1.5 million to 2 million distinct CDR3 sequences, less than 35% seen once. Sample: cord blood. The receptors here all came from a newborn girl in good health.

At least ten counts were recorded for this clonotype. The V call is TRBV29-1, the J call TRBJ1-2, with D possibly being TRBD1 (6 bases). V was clipped by 6 bases and J by 1 base, with 9 bases between them. Germline values: CDR1 SQVTM, CDR2 ANQGSEA. CDR3 length equals 12 residues. The CDR3 loop is CSVKDSNYGYTF. CDR3 coding DNA: TGCAGCGTAAAGGACAGTAACTATGGCTACACCTTC. Supplemented by reference TRBV29-1 and TRBJ1-2, the full variable domain reads SAVISQKPSRDICQRGTSLTIQCQVDSQVTMMFWYRQQPGQSLTLIATANQGSEATYESGFVIDKFPISRPNLTFSTLTVSNMSPEDSSIYLCSVKDSNYGYTFGSGTRLTVV.

The chain combines TRBV7-2 with TRBJ2-1, with TRBD2 matching over 8 bases. The junction had 11 bases not matched to a gene; V was cut back by 2 bases and J by 2 bases. CDR3 length equals 18 residues. The V gene's germline CDR1 is SGHTA and CDR2 FQGNSA. CDR3 in amino acids: CASSLNGGAGGAYNEQFF. The CDR3 coding sequence is TGTGCCAGCAGCTTAAACGGGGGGGCCGGTGGCGCCTACAATGAGCAGTTCTTC.

This clonotype occurred many times. The V call is TRBV3-1, the J call TRBJ1-6; D uncertain. V was shortened by 1 base and J by 7 bases, with 8 bases between the two germline ends. This CDR3 has 14 amino acids. CDR1 and CDR2 from the germline V gene are LGHDT and YNNKEL (reference sequence). Written as DNA, the CDR3 is TGTGCCAGCAGCCAAGGAGGGCACAATTCACCCCTCCACTTT. As protein: CASSQGGHNSPLHF.

The gene calls are TRBV5-1 and TRBJ2-6; no clear D gene. With 1 base removed from V and 0 bases from J, the gap between germline ends came to 8 bases. Germline lookup yields CDR1 SGHRS and CDR2 YFSETQ. This CDR3 contains 16 residues. CDR3 sequence: CASSLSQYSGANVLTF. The CDR3 nucleotides are TGCGCCAGCAGCTTGTCACAGTACTCTGGGGCCAACGTCCTGACTTTC.

The chain has TRBV9 and TRBJ2-5, with 8 nucleotides matching TRBD1. This CDR3 has 16 amino acids. Per germline, CDR1 SGDLS and CDR2 YYNGEE. After removal of 4 bases from V and 8 bases from J, the junction contained 16 bases not matched to a gene. The CDR3 loop reads CASSPRRTGSDPTQYF. CDR3 DNA sequence: TGTGCCAGCAGCCCTCGACGGACAGGGTCGGATCCTACCCAGTACTTC.

The gene calls are TRBV3-1 and TRBJ2-5; 8 nucleotides agree with TRBD1. In germline, CDR1 is LGHDT, CDR2 YNNKEL (reference sequence). Trimming removed 1 base from V and 3 bases from J; junction bases left unmatched: 4. CDR3 length equals 15 residues. CDR3: CASSQGNRGKETQYF. The CDR3 bases are TGTGCCAGCAGCCAAGGTAACAGGGGGAAAGAGACCCAGTACTTC.

This clonotype was seen a handful of times. The rearrangement links TRBV28 to TRBJ2-1, with 8 positions matching TRBD2. The CDR3 has 13 amino acids. CDR1 is MDHEN, CDR2 SYDVKM, per germline. J lost 13 bases, V lost 3 bases, and 8 bases had no gene match. Written as DNA, the CDR3 is TGTGCCAGCAGTTTGAGCGGGAGAGAGACCCAGTTCTTC. Its translation: CASSLSGRETQFF.

This chain links TRBV21-1 with TRBJ1-6. TRBV21-1 is designated a pseudogene. The CDR3 is made up of 16 amino acids. This CDR3 is CASSKAGGLYNSPLHF. CDR3 DNA: TGTGCCAGCAGCAAAGCTGGGGGACTCTATAATTCACCCCTCCACTTT.

Here the CDR3 reads CASSLVSVAGAGYIQYF. The CDR3 region has the DNA TGTGCCAGCAGCTTAGTTTCGGTAGCGGGAGCGGGATACATTCAGTACTTC. The chain carries TRBV7-9 and TRBJ2-7; 9 bases line up with TRBD2. The DNA end is more similar to TRBJ2-4, so the J call may be wrong. The CDR3 contains 17 residues. Germline CDR1 reads SEHNR; CDR2 reads FQNEAQ (reference sequence).

This clonotype has ten or more counts. V gene TRBV12-3 or TRBV12-4 combines with J gene TRBJ2-6; the D gene is possibly TRBD2 (6 bases). V was shortened by 1 base and J by 0 bases, with 7 bases between the two germline ends. The CDR3 length is 16 residues. The CDR3: CASSLGRDSGANVLTF. CDR3 coding DNA: TGTGCCAGCAGTTTAGGGCGGGACTCTGGGGCCAACGTCCTGACTTTC.

The chain joins TRBV16 to TRBJ1-5; no reliable D call. Germline V CDR1 and CDR2: KGHSY, FQNENV. V dropped 0 bases and J dropped 6 bases, with 12 bases sitting between them. This CDR3 contains 15 residues. This CDR3 reads CASSQSGSGFQPQHF. In nucleotides, the CDR3 is TGTGCCAGCAGCCAATCGGGGTCGGGTTTTCAGCCCCAGCATTTT.

The rearrangement joins TRBV4-1 to TRBJ1-2; weak D call: TRBD1 (5 bases). This CDR3 comprises 14 residues. The V gene lost 1 base and the J gene lost 4 bases, with 10 bases spanning the gap. The V gene's germline CDR1 is MGHRA and CDR2 YSYEKL. The CDR3 protein is CASSQGAGLYGYTF. As DNA, the CDR3 is TGCGCCAGCAGCCAAGGGGCAGGGCTCTATGGCTACACCTTC.

This clonotype came up once. This may come from a read error, since a much larger clone is one base off. The rearrangement uses TRBV10-3 and TRBJ2-7; D perhaps matches TRBD2 (5 bases). The V end lost 2 bases, the J end lost 5 bases, and 28 bases lay between the germline ends. The CDR3 has 19 residues. Germline CDR1 is ENHRY and CDR2 is SYGVKD. CDR3 sequence (DNA): TGTGCCATCAGTGAGCCGGTCTTTCGCGCTCCAGGCGCCGGGGACGAGCAGTACTTC. Its translation: CAISEPVFRAPGAGDEQYF.

Concerning this clonotype: One end of the junction is discordant with germline, which a read error may explain. The gene calls are TRBV4-1 and TRBJ1-2; tentatively, D is TRBD1 (6 bases). This CDR3 contains 14 residues. The V gene's germline CDR1 is MGHRA and CDR2 YSYEKL. The CDR3 sequence: CASSQHRELGGCTF. The CDR3, as DNA: TGCGCCAGCAGCCAACACAGGGAGCTGGGTGGCTGCACCTTC.

The table lists this clonotype with a count of one. This chain connects TRBV4-2 to TRBJ2-2; 8 nucleotides agree with TRBD1. Germline V gene lookup returns CDR1 LGHNA and CDR2 YNFKEQ. The V segment lost 2 bases and the J segment 2 bases; nucleotides outside the gene matches: 4. CDR3 size: 16 residues. The CDR3 protein is CASSQSGTGNTGELFF. CDR3 DNA sequence: TGTGCCAGCAGCCAATCCGGGACAGGAAACACCGGGGAGCTGTTTTTT.

This clonotype occurred a few times. The genes are TRBV20-1 and TRBJ2-1, with TRBD2 identical over 10 bases. The CDR3 has 15 amino acids. Germline V CDR1 and CDR2: DFQATT, SNEGSKA (reference sequence). V trimming: 3 bases; J trimming: 4 bases; junction bases outside the gene matches: 6. Here the CDR3 reads CSASFLAGVYNEQFF. Written as DNA, the CDR3 is TGCAGTGCTAGTTTCCTAGCGGGGGTTTACAATGAGCAGTTCTTC.

As regards this clonotype: A much larger clone differs from this one at a single base, so this may be a read error. The V gene is TRBV5-1, the J gene TRBJ2-5; D not resolved. The end of the DNA is better explained by TRBJ2-1, so the J call may be wrong. The CDR3 contains 14 residues. Germline CDR1 SGHRS, CDR2 YFSETQ. CDR3 nucleotides: TGCGCCAGCAGCTTAGAACTGTACCAAGAGACCCAGTTCTTC. Protein sequence: CASSLELYQETQFF.

V is TRBV7-2 and J is TRBJ2-1; 9 nucleotides line up with TRBD2. The CDR3 loop spans 16 amino acids. The junction had 9 bases not matched to a gene; V was cut back by 6 bases and J by 3 bases. Germline V gene lookup returns CDR1 SGHTA and CDR2 FQGNSA. CDR3 in amino acids: CASRSLAGEHYNEQFF. CDR3 coding DNA: TGTGCCAGCAGGTCATTAGCGGGAGAGCACTACAATGAGCAGTTCTTC. The complete variable domain, with remaining parts taken from reference TRBV7-2 and TRBJ2-1, reads GAGVSQSPSNKVTEKGKDVELRCDPISGHTALYWYRQSLGQGLEFLIYFQGNSAPDKSGLPSDRFSAERTGGSVSTLTIQRTQQEDSAVYLCASRSLAGEHYNEQFFGPGTRLTVL.

V gene TRBV5-5 combines with J gene TRBJ1-1; 11 positions agree with TRBD1. The CDR3 length is 16 residues. Germline V gene data show CDR1 as SGHKS and CDR2 as YYEKEE (reference sequence). Trimming removed 7 bases from V and 5 bases from J; junction bases left unmatched: 13. CDR3 nucleotides: TGTGCCAGCCGCCTTCGGACAGGGGGCCGGGTGACTGAAGCTTTCTTT. It translates to CASRLRTGGRVTEAFF. Supplemented by reference TRBV5-5 and TRBJ1-1, the full variable domain reads DAGVTQSPTHLIKTRGQQVTLRCSPISGHKSVSWYQQVLGQGPQFIFQYYEKEERGRGNFPDRFSARQFPNYSSELNVNALLLGDSALYLCASRLRTGGRVTEAFFGQGTRLTVV.

The genes are TRBV7-9 and TRBJ2-1; 9 bases map to TRBD2. V shed 3 bases and J 15 bases; nucleotides not matched to a gene: 3. The germline CDR1 and CDR2 sequences are SEHNR and FQNEAQ (reference sequence). This CDR3 spans 11 amino acids. CDR3 DNA: TGTGCCAGCAGCTTGGGAGCGGGGGGGTTCTTC. Its translation is CASSLGAGGFF.

The rearrangement uses TRBV5-1 and TRBJ2-1; D may correspond to TRBD1 or TRBD2 (5 bases each). There are 19 residues in the CDR3. CDR1 SGHRS and CDR2 YFSETQ come from the germline V gene. V was trimmed by 2 bases and J by 3 bases, leaving 24 bases between them. CDR3: CASSLPIFKGTNHYNEQFF. CDR3 sequence (DNA): TGCGCCAGCAGCTTACCCATTTTCAAGGGGACGAACCACTACAATGAGCAGTTCTTC.

The rearrangement uses TRBV2 and TRBJ1-2; 8 bases fit TRBD1. The CDR3 is made up of 12 amino acids. The germline V gene encodes CDR1 SNHLY and CDR2 FYNNEI. Losses at the gene ends were 9 bases for V and 0 bases for J; bases not matched to a gene: 0. The chain's CDR3 is CARQGANYGYTF. CDR3 DNA sequence: TGTGCCAGACAGGGGGCTAACTATGGCTACACCTTC.

This rearrangement joins TRBV7-2 to TRBJ1-1, with D hard to call. V gave up 1 base and J gave up 1 base, with 10 bases separating them. CDR3 length equals 15 residues. Germline CDR1 reads SGHTA; CDR2 reads FQGNSA. The CDR3 reads CASSLDPVQNTEAFF. CDR3 sequence (DNA): TGTGCCAGCAGCTTAGATCCAGTACAGAACACTGAAGCTTTCTTT.

This clonotype came up once. The rearrangement joins TRBV10-3 to TRBJ1-2; TRBD1 agrees at 11 bases. CDR3 length: 15 residues. After removal of 2 bases from V and 7 bases from J, the junction contained 6 bases not matched to a gene. Germline values: CDR1 ENHRY, CDR2 SYGVKD. CDR3: CAISELRTGGVGYTF. As DNA, the CDR3 is TGTGCCATCAGTGAGCTACGGACAGGGGGCGTTGGCTACACCTTC.

The V and J genes are TRBV6-1 and TRBJ1-2, with D perhaps matching TRBD1 (6 bases). The V end lost 2 bases, the J end lost 2 bases, and 12 bases lay between the germline ends. The CDR3 has 15 amino acids. Germline CDR1 reads MNHNS; CDR2 reads SASEGT. CDR3 amino acids: CASSEFLGQNYGYTF. CDR3 nucleotide sequence: TGTGCCAGCAGTGAATTTCTCGGACAGAACTATGGCTACACCTTC.

The table lists this clonotype with many counts. The chain joins TRBV29-1 to TRBJ1-2; D ambiguous. Germline CDR1 SQVTM, CDR2 ANQGSEA. The CDR3 totals 13 residues. V shed 5 bases and J shed 2 bases, with 12 bases lying between them. The DNA of the CDR3 is TGCAGCGTTCAAAGCATGGGAAACTATGGCTACACCTTC. This encodes CSVQSMGNYGYTF.

V is TRBV18 and J is TRBJ2-7; weak D call: TRBD2 (6 bases). The germline V gene has CDR1 KGHSH and CDR2 LQKENI. The CDR3 is made up of 14 amino acids. V gave up 1 base and J gave up 3 bases, with 10 bases separating them. In DNA, the CDR3 is TGTGCCAGCTCACCACGGCGGGACCACTACGAGCAGTACTTC. Protein: CASSPRRDHYEQYF.

This clonotype has just a few counts. The chain joins TRBV6-5 to TRBJ1-4; D remains unclear. Germline CDR1 and CDR2: MNHEY and SVGAGI. The CDR3 is 14 amino acids. With 2 bases removed from V and 8 bases from J, the gap between germline ends came to 12 bases. CDR3 bases: TGTGCCAGCAGTTACCTTTTAACTGGAGAAAAACTGTTTTTT. This sequence encodes CASSYLLTGEKLFF.

CDR3 amino acids: CASNMGQGDEQYF. As DNA, the CDR3 is TGCGCCAGCAATATGGGACAGGGAGACGAGCAGTACTTC. This chain links TRBV10-2 with TRBJ2-4, with 9 bases identical to TRBD1. The J call could be wrong; TRBJ2-7 is a better fit for the DNA end. Looked up from germline, CDR1 is WSHSY and CDR2 is SAAADI. The CDR3 is 13 residues long.

This clonotype was observed a handful of times. The V call is TRBV3-1, the J call TRBJ2-1, with D perhaps given as TRBD1 or TRBD2 (5 bases each). The V gene lost 4 bases and the J gene lost 8 bases, with 12 bases spanning the gap. This CDR3 is 13 amino acids long. Per the germline V gene, CDR1 is LGHDT and CDR2 is YNNKEL (reference sequence). CDR3 in amino acids: CASSLPGTYEQFF. In DNA, the CDR3 is TGTGCCAGCAGCCTCCCCGGGACGTATGAGCAGTTCTTC.

This clonotype was recorded once. The chain joins TRBV11-2 to TRBJ2-2; 12 bases align to TRBD2. Germline V lookup: CDR1 SGHAT, CDR2 FQNNGV. J lost 1 base, V lost 5 bases, and 11 bases had no gene match. This CDR3 region has 19 residues. CDR3 in amino acids: CASSHRGTSGRLNTGELFF. CDR3 in DNA: TGTGCCAGCAGCCACAGGGGGACTAGCGGGCGCCTGAACACCGGGGAGCTGTTTTTT.